The clone carrying this T cell receptor (beta chain) has ten or more counts. As yet, its antigen is unknown. Each donor gave 9.5 to 10 milliliters of peripheral blood. A J-beta primer mix and a sample-barcoded 5' primer were used in a second PCR of roughly 6 to 11 cycles. From the 5' RACE reads, TCRdb called clonotypes with MiXCR, one entry per CDR3 protein. This table has 550,000 to 750,000 distinct CDR3 sequences, 21% appearing once. Trimming removed 3 bases from V and 2 bases from J, with 12 bases in between. The germline gives CDR1 SEHNR, CDR2 FQNEAQ (reference sequence). The CDR3 is 15 amino acids. This specimen belongs to a study of blood T cells in healthy people across ages. Study as a whole: Roughly one uniquely barcoded beta molecule per two T cells was captured.

Overall study findings and caveats: Significant beta diversity loss was already apparent by age approximately 36, declining roughly linearly. Aged donors had fewer naive CD4+ cells and lower diversity than long-lived donors.

Material for sequencing was blood. The V and J genes are TRBV7-9 and TRBJ2-3, with D possibly TRBD1 on 5 matching bases. The TCR sequence derives from a man between 65 and 85 years old in good health. The CDR3 region has the DNA TGTGCCAGCAGCTTTCGGCGACAGCTCACAGATACGCAGTATTTT. Encoded protein: CASSFRRQLTDTQYF.